The following is a T cell receptor beta chain sequence with its context. This entry is derived from a study of CD8+ T cells in alopecia areata. This CDR3 has 15 residues. V lost 3 bases and J 3 bases, leaving 15 bases between the germline ends. CDR1 is MDHEN, CDR2 SYDVKM, per germline. cDNA reverse transcribed from extracted RNA served as the sequencing template. Profiling relied on immunoSEQ multiplex PCR, and the TCRdb table lists in-frame clones only, not all of them. The table includes over 30,000 clones, about 80% detected once. Material for sequencing was NKG2D-low CD8+ T cells sorted from blood. The receptor's source is a human donor with alopecia areata. The J gene is TRBJ2-7, the V gene TRBV28; D might be TRBD1 (5 bases). CDR3 sequence: CASSFRGLRVYEQYF. CDR3 nucleotides: TGTGCCAGCAGTTTTAGGGGCCTCAGAGTCTACGAGCAGTACTTC.